This passage covers 14 T cell receptor beta chains from one sample sequenced in a study of T cells in Graves' hyperthyroidism and ophthalmopathy. TCR beta CDR3 sequences were amplified from RNA transcripts. The TCR CDR3 first-round RT-PCR relied on the HTBI primer set. TCRdb processed the multiplex PCR reads anew with MiXCR; each CDR3 protein has one entry. Of hundreds of thousands of distinct CDR3 sequences listed, around a quarter were seen once; the top ten hold 10% to 12%. Material: blood. The receptors stem from a woman aged 25 to 39 with Graves' ophthalmopathy.

J is TRBJ2-5 and V is TRBV7-2; D uncertain. Germline V gene data show CDR1 as SGHTA and CDR2 as FQGNSA. This CDR3 has 12 amino acids. The germline V and J ends were trimmed by 6 bases and 4 bases, with 9 bases remaining between them. The CDR3 bases are TGTGCCAGCAGTAAAACCACAGAGACCCAGTACTTC. This sequence encodes CASSKTTETQYF.

This rearrangement joins TRBV6-2 or TRBV6-3 to TRBJ1-5; 8 bases are shared with TRBD1. V lost 6 bases and J lost 2; bases outside the gene matches: 15. Looked up from germline, CDR1 is MNHEY and CDR2 is SVGEGT. The CDR3 has 18 amino acids. The CDR3: CASRPNGQGARGNQPQHF. In DNA form, the CDR3 reads TGTGCCAGCAGACCTAACGGGCAGGGGGCGCGTGGCAATCAGCCCCAGCATTTT.

This clonotype was seen repeatedly, ten times or more. The genes are TRBV5-1 and TRBJ1-2, with D maybe TRBD1 (6 bases). This CDR3 spans 12 amino acids. V lost 2 bases to trimming and J lost 8 bases, with 10 bases between them. CDR1 is SGHRS, CDR2 YFSETQ, per germline. CDR3: CASSFAGAGYTF. The CDR3 bases are TGCGCCAGCAGCTTCGCGGGGGCCGGCTACACCTTC.

This clonotype came up many times. This chain uses TRBV28 with TRBJ1-2; 8 nucleotides agree with TRBD1. Unmatched junction bases numbered 12, after V lost 5 bases and J lost 7 bases. Germline-derived CDR1 and CDR2 are MDHEN and SYDVKM. The CDR3 runs to 15 residues. The CDR3 sequence: CASSPSLRGRVGYTF. The DNA of the CDR3 is TGTGCCAGCAGTCCTAGCCTCAGGGGGCGCGTTGGCTACACCTTC.

This clonotype appeared a few times. V and J are TRBV7-2 and TRBJ2-7; the D is unclear. In germline, CDR1 is SGHTA, CDR2 FQGNSA. Trimming took off 5 bases at V and 0 bases at J, with 14 bases between the two ends. CDR3 length: 15 amino acids. In DNA, the CDR3 is TGTGCCAGCAGCCAGATCCACAGTTTCTCCTACGAGCAGTACTTC. Its translation: CASSQIHSFSYEQYF.

This clonotype was seen only a few times. The chain links TRBV10-3 to TRBJ1-2, with D unclear. The germline V gene has CDR1 ENHRY and CDR2 SYGVKD. The CDR3 runs 12 residues. V gave up 10 bases and J gave up 0 bases, with 9 bases separating them. The CDR3 reads CATNAANYGYTF. Written as DNA, the CDR3 is TGTGCCACCAATGCCGCTAACTATGGCTACACCTTC.

Details on this clonotype: One junction end disagrees with the germline gene, perhaps due to a read error. V usage is TRBV28 and J usage is TRBJ1-3, with no clear D. Germline loops: CDR1 MDHEN, CDR2 SYDVKM. CDR3 length: 13 residues. Written as DNA, the CDR3 is TGTGCCAGCAGTTTATGGTCTGGAAACACCGTATATTTT. It encodes CASSLWSGNTVYF. Complete variable domain (other parts from reference TRBV28 and TRBJ1-3): DVKVTQSSRYLVKRTGEKVFLECVQDMDHENMFWYRQDPGLGLRLIYFSYDVKMKEKGDIPEGYSVSREKKERFSLILESASTNQTSMYLCASSLWSGNTVYFGEGSWLTVV.

This clonotype occurred a few times. V gene TRBV13 combines with J gene TRBJ1-5; TRBD1 agrees at 9 bases. This CDR3 contains 16 residues. Losses at the gene ends were 5 bases for V and 1 base for J; bases not matched to a gene: 6. Germline V gene lookup returns CDR1 PRHDT and CDR2 FYEKMQ (reference sequence). This CDR3 reads CASSRQGVNSNQPQHF. DNA of the CDR3: TGTGCCAGCAGCCGACAGGGGGTAAACAGCAATCAGCCCCAGCATTTT.

The gene calls are TRBV2 and TRBJ1-2; tentative D call: TRBD1 (5 bases). The CDR3 consists of 14 residues. Trimming took off 4 bases at V and 4 bases at J, with 13 bases between the two ends. CDR1 and CDR2 (germline): SNHLY, FYNNEI. The DNA for the CDR3 is TGTGCCAGCAGTGGACAGACCGATCTCTATGGCTACACCTTC. Translating gives CASSGQTDLYGYTF.

This clonotype was seen repeatedly, ten times or more. V and J are TRBV27 and TRBJ1-5; unclear D gene. The germline V gene has CDR1 MNHEY and CDR2 SMNVEV (reference sequence). The ends were cut back, 3 bases at V and 1 base at J, with 4 bases in the middle. The CDR3 has 13 amino acids. In nucleotides, the CDR3 is TGTGCCAGCAGTTTTATGAGCAATCAGCCCCAGCATTTT. Encoded protein: CASSFMSNQPQHF.

This clonotype was detected a few times. The chain links TRBV3-1 to TRBJ1-1, with 7 bases aligning to TRBD1. Germline loops: CDR1 LGHDT, CDR2 YNNKEL (reference sequence). J gave up 4 bases and V 4 bases, and 6 bases lay outside the gene matches. This CDR3 is 14 amino acids long. CDR3 amino acids: CASSRWQGGTEAFF. Written as DNA, the CDR3 is TGTGCCAGCAGCCGTTGGCAGGGGGGCACTGAAGCTTTCTTT.

This clonotype was detected ten times or more. The chain carries TRBV11-2 and TRBJ1-1; D unresolved. With 6 bases removed from V and 8 bases from J, the gap between germline ends came to 13 bases. This CDR3 contains 12 residues. The germline V gene encodes CDR1 SGHAT and CDR2 FQNNGV. The CDR3 spells CASRLSSVEAFF. The DNA of the CDR3 is TGTGCCAGCAGGCTTTCATCAGTAGAAGCTTTCTTT.

There are many counts of this clonotype. The chain carries TRBV6-1 and TRBJ1-2; no firm D call. Germline lookup yields CDR1 MNHNS and CDR2 SASEGT. The CDR3 totals 10 residues. V dropped 9 bases and J dropped 6 bases, with 8 bases sitting between them. The CDR3 sequence: CASREDGYTF. CDR3 bases: TGTGCCAGTAGGGAAGATGGCTACACCTTC.

This clonotype was detected many times. V and J are TRBV28 and TRBJ1-1; D not resolved. The CDR3 covers 15 residues. From germline, CDR1 is MDHEN and CDR2 SYDVKM. Deletions cut 7 bases from V and 3 bases from J, with 18 bases between. CDR3 protein: CASTENTHRDTEAFF. CDR3 sequence (DNA): TGTGCCAGCACAGAAAACACCCATCGGGACACTGAAGCTTTCTTT.